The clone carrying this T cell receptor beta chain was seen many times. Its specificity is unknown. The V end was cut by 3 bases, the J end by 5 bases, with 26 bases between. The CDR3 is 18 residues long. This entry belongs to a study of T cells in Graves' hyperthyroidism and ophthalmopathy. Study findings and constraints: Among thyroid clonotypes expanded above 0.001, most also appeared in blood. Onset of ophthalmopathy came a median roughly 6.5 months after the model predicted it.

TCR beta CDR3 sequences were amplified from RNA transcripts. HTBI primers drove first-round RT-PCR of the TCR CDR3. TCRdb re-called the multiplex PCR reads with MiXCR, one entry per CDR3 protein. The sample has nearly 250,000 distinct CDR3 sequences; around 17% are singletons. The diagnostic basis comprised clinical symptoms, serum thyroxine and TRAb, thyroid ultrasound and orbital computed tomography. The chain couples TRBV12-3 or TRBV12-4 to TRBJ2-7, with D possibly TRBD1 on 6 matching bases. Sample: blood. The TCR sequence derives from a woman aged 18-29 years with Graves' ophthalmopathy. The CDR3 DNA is TGTGCCAGCAGTTTTATCTTCGATTGGGACAACCCGGCGGACGAGCAGTACTTC. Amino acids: CASSFIFDWDNPADEQYF.